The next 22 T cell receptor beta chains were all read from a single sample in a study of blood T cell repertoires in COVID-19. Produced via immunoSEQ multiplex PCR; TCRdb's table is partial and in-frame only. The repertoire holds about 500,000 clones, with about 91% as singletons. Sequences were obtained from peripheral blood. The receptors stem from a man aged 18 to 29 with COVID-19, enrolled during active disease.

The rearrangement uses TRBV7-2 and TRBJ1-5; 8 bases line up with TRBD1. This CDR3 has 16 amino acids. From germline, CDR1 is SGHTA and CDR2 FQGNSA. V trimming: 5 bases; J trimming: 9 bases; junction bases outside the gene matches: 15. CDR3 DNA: TGTGCCAGCAGCAAGGTTGGAGGACAGGGTATATGGCCCCAGCATTTT. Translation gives CASSKVGGQGIWPQHF.

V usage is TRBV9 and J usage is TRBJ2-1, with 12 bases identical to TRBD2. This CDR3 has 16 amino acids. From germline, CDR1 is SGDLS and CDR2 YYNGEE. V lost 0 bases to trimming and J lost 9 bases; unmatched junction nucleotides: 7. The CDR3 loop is CASSVASGRAHSEQFF. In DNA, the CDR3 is TGTGCCAGCAGCGTAGCTAGCGGGAGGGCCCACAGTGAGCAGTTCTTC. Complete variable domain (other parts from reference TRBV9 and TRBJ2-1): DSGVTQTPKHLITATGQRVTLRCSPRSGDLSVYWYQQSLDQGLQFLIQYYNGEERAKGNILERFSAQQFPDLHSELNLSSLELGDSALYFCASSVASGRAHSEQFFGPGTRLTVL.

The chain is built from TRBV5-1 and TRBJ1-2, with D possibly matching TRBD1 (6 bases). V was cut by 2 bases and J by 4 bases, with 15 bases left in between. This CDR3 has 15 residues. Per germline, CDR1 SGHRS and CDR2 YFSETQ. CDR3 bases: TGCGCCAGCAGCTTATCCACAGGGAGAGGCTATGGCTACACCTTC. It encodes CASSLSTGRGYGYTF.

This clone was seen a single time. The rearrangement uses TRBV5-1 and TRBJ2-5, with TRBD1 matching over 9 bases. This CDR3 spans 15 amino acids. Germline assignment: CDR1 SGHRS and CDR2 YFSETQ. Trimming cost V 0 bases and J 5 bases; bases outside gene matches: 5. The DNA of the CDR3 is TGCGCCAGCAGCTTGGACGGGACAGGGTTTGAGACCCAGTACTTC. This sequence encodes CASSLDGTGFETQYF. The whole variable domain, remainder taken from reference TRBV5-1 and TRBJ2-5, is KAGVTQTPRYLIKTRGQQVTLSCSPISGHRSVSWYQQTPGQGLQFLFEYFSETQRNKGNFPGRFSGRQFSNSRSEMNVSTLELGDSALYLCASSLDGTGFETQYFGPGTRLLVL.

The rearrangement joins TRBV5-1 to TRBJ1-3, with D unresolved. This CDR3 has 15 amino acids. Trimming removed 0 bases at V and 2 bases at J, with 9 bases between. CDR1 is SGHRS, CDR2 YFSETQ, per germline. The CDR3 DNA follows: TGCGCCAGCAGCTTGGATCTAACGCCTGGAAACACCATATATTTT. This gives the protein CASSLDLTPGNTIYF.

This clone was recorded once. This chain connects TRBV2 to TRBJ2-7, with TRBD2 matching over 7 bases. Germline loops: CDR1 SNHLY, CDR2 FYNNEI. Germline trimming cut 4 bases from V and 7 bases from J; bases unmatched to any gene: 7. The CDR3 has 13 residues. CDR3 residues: CASSGTRPSEQYF. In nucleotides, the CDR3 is TGTGCCAGCAGTGGGACTAGGCCTTCGGAGCAGTACTTC.

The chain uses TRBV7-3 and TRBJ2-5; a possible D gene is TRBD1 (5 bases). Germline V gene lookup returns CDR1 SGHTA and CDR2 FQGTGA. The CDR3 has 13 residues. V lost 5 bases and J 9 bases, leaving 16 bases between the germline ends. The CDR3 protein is CASSPRDSRAQYF. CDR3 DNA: TGTGCCAGCAGCCCCAGGGATTCCAGGGCCCAGTACTTC.

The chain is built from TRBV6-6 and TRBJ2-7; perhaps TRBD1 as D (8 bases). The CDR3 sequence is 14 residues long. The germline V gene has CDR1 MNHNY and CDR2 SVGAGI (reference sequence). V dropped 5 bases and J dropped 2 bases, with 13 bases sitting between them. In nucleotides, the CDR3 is TGTGCCAGCAGTCGACAGGGGAGGGCCTACGAGCAGTACTTC. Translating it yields CASSRQGRAYEQYF.

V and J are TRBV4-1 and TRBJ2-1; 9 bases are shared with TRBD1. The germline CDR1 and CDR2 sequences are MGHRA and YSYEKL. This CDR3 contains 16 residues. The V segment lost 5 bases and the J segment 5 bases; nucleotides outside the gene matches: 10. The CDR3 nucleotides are TGCGCCAGCAGCATCCACCACAGGGGGCCCGACAATGAGCAGTTCTTC. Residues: CASSIHHRGPDNEQFF.

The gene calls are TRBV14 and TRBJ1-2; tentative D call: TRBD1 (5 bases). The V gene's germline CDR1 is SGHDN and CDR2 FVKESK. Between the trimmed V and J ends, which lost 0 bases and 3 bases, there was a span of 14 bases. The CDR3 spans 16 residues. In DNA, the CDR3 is TGTGCCAGCAGCCAAGATCTTGTCGACAGATACTATGGCTACACCTTC. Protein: CASSQDLVDRYYGYTF.

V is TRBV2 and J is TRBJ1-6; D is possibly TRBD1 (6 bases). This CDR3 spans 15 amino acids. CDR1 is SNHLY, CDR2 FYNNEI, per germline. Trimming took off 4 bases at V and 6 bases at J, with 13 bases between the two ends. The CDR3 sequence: CASSVSRGINSPLHF. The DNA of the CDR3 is TGTGCCAGCAGTGTTAGCAGGGGAATTAATTCACCCCTCCACTTT.

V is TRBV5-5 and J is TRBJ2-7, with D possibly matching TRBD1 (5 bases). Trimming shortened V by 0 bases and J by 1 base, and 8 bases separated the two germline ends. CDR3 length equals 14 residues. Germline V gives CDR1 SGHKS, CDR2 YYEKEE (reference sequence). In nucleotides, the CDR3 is TGTGCCAGCAGCTTGGAAGCAGGGTCCTACGAGCAGTACTTC. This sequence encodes CASSLEAGSYEQYF. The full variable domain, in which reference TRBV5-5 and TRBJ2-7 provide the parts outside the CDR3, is DAGVTQSPTHLIKTRGQQVTLRCSPISGHKSVSWYQQVLGQGPQFIFQYYEKEERGRGNFPDRFSARQFPNYSSELNVNALLLGDSALYLCASSLEAGSYEQYFGPGTRLTVT.

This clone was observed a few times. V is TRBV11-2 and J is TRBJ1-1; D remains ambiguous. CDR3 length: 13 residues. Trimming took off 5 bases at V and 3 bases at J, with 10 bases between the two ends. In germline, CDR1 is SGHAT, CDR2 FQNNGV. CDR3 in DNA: TGTGCCAGCAGCGTTCAGGACTACACTGAAGCTTTCTTT. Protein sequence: CASSVQDYTEAFF.

The CDR3 protein is CASSYSVSGAGTYNKGYTF. CDR3 in DNA: TGTGCCAGCAGTTACTCGGTGAGCGGTGCAGGGACATATAACAAAGGCTACACCTTC. The V call is TRBV6-2 or TRBV6-3, the J call TRBJ1-2; the D gene is possibly TRBD1 (6 bases). The CDR3 spans 19 residues. CDR1 and CDR2 from the germline V gene are MNHEY and SVGEGT. V lost 0 bases and J 8 bases, leaving 28 bases between the germline ends.

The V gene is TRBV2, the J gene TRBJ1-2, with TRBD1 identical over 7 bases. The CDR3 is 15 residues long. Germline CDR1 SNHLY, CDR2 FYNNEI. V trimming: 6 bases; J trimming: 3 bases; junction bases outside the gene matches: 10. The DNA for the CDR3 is TGTGCCAGCAGCCCTGGAGGGGGCCGGGACTATGGCTACACCTTC. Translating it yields CASSPGGGRDYGYTF.

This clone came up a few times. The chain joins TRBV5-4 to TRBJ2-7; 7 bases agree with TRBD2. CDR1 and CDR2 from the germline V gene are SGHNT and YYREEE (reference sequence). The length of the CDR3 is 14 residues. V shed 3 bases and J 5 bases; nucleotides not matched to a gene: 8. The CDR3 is CASSSLAGAHEQYF. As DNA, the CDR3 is TGTGCCAGCAGCTCGTTGGCGGGAGCCCACGAGCAGTACTTC. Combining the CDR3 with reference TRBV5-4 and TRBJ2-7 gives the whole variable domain ETGVTQSPTHLIKTRGQQVTLRCSSQSGHNTVSWYQQALGQGPQFIFQYYREEENGRGNFPPRFSGLQFPNYSSELNVNALELDDSALYLCASSSLAGAHEQYFGPGTRLTVT.

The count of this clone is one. The CDR3 DNA is TGTGCCACCAGTGATCCTTCGACAGGGGACACCGGGGAGCTGTTTTTT. Protein sequence: CATSDPSTGDTGELFF. This chain links TRBV24-1 with TRBJ2-2, with TRBD1 matching 8 bases. Germline V gene sequence: CDR1 KGHDR, CDR2 SFDVKD. There are 16 residues in the CDR3. With V trimmed by 3 bases and J by 3 bases, 5 bases remained unmatched.

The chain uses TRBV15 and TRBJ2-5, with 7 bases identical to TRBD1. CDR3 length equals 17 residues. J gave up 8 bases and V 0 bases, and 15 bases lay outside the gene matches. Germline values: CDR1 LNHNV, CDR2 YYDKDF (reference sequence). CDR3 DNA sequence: TGTGCCACCAGCAGAGATAGAACAGGGGCCGGATCGGGAACCCAGTACTTC. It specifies CATSRDRTGAGSGTQYF.

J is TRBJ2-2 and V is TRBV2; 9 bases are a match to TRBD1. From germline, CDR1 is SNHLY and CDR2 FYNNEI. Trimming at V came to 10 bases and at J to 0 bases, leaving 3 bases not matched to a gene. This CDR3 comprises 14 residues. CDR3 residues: CATRQGANTGELFF. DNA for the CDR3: TGTGCCACCCGACAGGGGGCGAACACCGGGGAGCTGTTTTTT.

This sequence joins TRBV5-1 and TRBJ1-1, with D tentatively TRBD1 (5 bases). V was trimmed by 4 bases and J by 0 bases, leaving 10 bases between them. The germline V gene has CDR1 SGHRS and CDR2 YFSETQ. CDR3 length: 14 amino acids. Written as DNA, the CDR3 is TGCGCCAGCAGCCAGCAGGGCATGAACACTGAAGCTTTCTTT. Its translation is CASSQQGMNTEAFF.

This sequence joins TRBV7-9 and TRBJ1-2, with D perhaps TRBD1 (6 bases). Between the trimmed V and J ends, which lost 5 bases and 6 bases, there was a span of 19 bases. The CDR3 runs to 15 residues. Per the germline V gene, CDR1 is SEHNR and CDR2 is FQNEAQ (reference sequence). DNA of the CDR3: TGTGCCAGCAGCAGGGCGATGGGGGCGGAGGATGGCTACACCTTC. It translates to CASSRAMGAEDGYTF.

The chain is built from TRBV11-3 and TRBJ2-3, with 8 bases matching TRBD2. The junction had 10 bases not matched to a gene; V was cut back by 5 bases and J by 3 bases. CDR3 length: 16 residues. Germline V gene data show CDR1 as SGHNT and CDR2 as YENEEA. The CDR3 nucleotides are TGTGCCAGCAGCCTTATTAGACTAGCGAGTACAGATACGCAGTATTTT. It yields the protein CASSLIRLASTDTQYF.